The 4 T cell receptor beta chains below come from one sample, sequenced in a study of Graves' ophthalmopathy and Graves' hyperthyroidism. Amplified material comprised TCR beta CDR3 regions derived from RNA transcripts. RT-PCR with HTBI primers came first, then second-round multiplex PCR. TCRdb processed the multiplex PCR reads anew with MiXCR; each CDR3 protein has one entry. The data contain about 590,000 distinct CDR3 sequences, roughly 40% of them singletons. What was sequenced was peripheral blood or thyroid tissue (not recorded which). These receptors were obtained from an adult man with Graves' hyperthyroidism.

The CDR3 reads CASSEFGSHAGELFF. CDR3 in DNA: TGTGCCAGCAGTGAATTCGGGTCACACGCCGGGGAGCTGTTTTTT. The chain joins TRBV25-1 to TRBJ2-2; no definite D call. CDR3 size: 15 residues. With 1 base removed from V and 6 bases from J, the gap between germline ends came to 12 bases. Germline V gives CDR1 MGHDK, CDR2 SYGVNS. Combining the CDR3 with reference TRBV25-1 and TRBJ2-2 gives the whole variable domain EADIYQTPRYLVIGTGKKITLECSQTMGHDKMYWYQQDPGMELHLIHYSYGVNSTEKGDLSSESTVSRIRTEHFPLTLESARPSHTSQYLCASSEFGSHAGELFFGEGSRLTVL.

The J gene is TRBJ1-3, the V gene TRBV27; D gene ambiguous. Germline V CDR1 and CDR2: MNHEY, SMNVEV (reference sequence). Deletions cut 0 bases from V and 4 bases from J, with 7 bases between. CDR3 length: 14 residues. The CDR3 nucleotides read TGTGCCAGCAGTTTATCCTCCCTAGGAAACACCATATATTTT. It codes for CASSLSSLGNTIYF.

This clonotype was seen more than once but under ten times. V gene TRBV3-1 combines with J gene TRBJ2-7, with a weak D call TRBD1 (5 bases). In germline, CDR1 is LGHDT, CDR2 YNNKEL (reference sequence). CDR3 length equals 15 residues. Trimming pared 1 base from V and 3 bases from J, leaving 13 bases between. The CDR3 loop is CASSQGVAGYYEQYF. The DNA of the CDR3 is TGTGCCAGCAGCCAAGGGGTGGCAGGGTACTACGAGCAGTACTTC.

To note about this clonotype: Compared with germline, one end of the junction differs, possibly owing to a read error. The CDR3 here is CASSQESTRENTEAFF. The CDR3 coding sequence is TGCGCCAGCAGCCAAGAGTCCACGAGGGAGAACACTGAAGCTTTCTTT. The chain links TRBV7-3 to TRBJ1-1; D gene uncertain. Germline V lookup: CDR1 SGHTA, CDR2 FQGTGA. The CDR3 contains 16 residues.